This T cell receptor beta chain was captured in a study of cytomegalovirus exposure and HLA in healthy donors. Study results and limitations: The listing of 150 to 200 TCR beta chains classed them as cytomegalovirus-associated. Cytomegalovirus status, reportedly, was diagnosed with high specificity and sensitivity by the classifier. Generally TCR sequences proved uncommon, though certain public TCRs appeared in numerous donors.

Generated by immunoSEQ multiplex PCR, the TCRdb table keeps only in-frame clones and is missing some. Seen here are about 110,000 clones, approximately 87% observed once, and the top ten hold almost 1.5%. This CDR3 region has 12 residues. Germline V lookup: CDR1 ENHRY, CDR2 SYGVKD. Trimming removed 11 bases from V and 4 bases from J, with 14 bases in between. A note on this clone: Its antigen is undetermined.

The material sequenced was PBMCs. The clonotype comes from a woman aged 30 to 39 in good health and CMV-seropositive. This chain uses TRBV10-3 with TRBJ1-1; no reliable D call. The CDR3 reads CASKEGPTEAFF. The CDR3 DNA sequence: TGTGCCTCCAAAGAGGGTCCCACTGAAGCTTTCTTT.